The 3 T cell receptor beta chains listed next were all sequenced from one sample in a study of cytomegalovirus exposure and HLA in healthy donors. PCR employed 60 Vbeta and 13 Jbeta primers. Sequenced by immunoSEQ multiplex PCR; TCRdb stores in-frame clones only, minus some. The table shows some 84,000 clones, with around 68% occurring only once. The sequenced material came from PBMCs. These receptors originate from a woman in her 40s in good health and CMV-seropositive.

By share, this clone counts as medium-sized. The chain links TRBV4-2 to TRBJ2-2; TRBD2 matches 10 bases. The J segment lost 0 bases and the V segment lost 1 base, leaving 5 bases of the junction unmatched. This CDR3 region has 18 residues. Germline V gene lookup returns CDR1 LGHNA and CDR2 YNFKEQ. As DNA, the CDR3 is TGTGCCAGCAGCCAAGGGAGCGGGAGGGAGGCGAACACCGGGGAGCTGTTTTTT. Residues: CASSQGSGREANTGELFF.

The chain employs TRBV19 and TRBJ2-1; 9 bases line up with TRBD2. The CDR3 spans 15 residues. The ends lost 4 bases at V and 4 bases at J; junction bases unmatched: 5. Per germline, CDR1 LNHDA and CDR2 SQIVND (reference sequence). The CDR3 DNA is TGTGCCAGTAGTACTCGGACTAGCGAGTACAATGAGCAGTTCTTC. It yields the protein CASSTRTSEYNEQFF.

This chain uses TRBV18 with TRBJ1-5, with TRBD1 identical over 9 bases. V shed 3 bases and J 9 bases; nucleotides not matched to a gene: 3. Per germline, CDR1 KGHSH and CDR2 LQKENI. The CDR3 runs 13 residues. CDR3 sequence: CASSPPGQGPQHF. The CDR3 nucleotides read TGTGCCAGCTCACCTCCGGGACAGGGGCCCCAGCATTTT.